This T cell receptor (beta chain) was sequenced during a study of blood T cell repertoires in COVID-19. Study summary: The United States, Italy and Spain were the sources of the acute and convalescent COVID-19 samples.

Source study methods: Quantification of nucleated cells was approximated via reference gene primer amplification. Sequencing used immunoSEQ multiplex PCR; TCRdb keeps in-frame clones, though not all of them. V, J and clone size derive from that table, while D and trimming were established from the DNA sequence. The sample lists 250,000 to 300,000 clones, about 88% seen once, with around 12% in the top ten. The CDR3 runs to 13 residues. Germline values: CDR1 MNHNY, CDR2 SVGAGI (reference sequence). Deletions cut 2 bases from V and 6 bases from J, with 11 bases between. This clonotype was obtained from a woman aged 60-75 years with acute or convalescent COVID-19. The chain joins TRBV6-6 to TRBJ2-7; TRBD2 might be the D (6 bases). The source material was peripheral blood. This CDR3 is CASSYGGIGEQYF. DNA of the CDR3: TGTGCCAGCAGTTACGGGGGGATCGGCGAGCAGTACTTC.